This TCR beta chain was captured in a study of T cell responses to AZD1222 COVID-19 vaccine. Overall study findings and caveats: Donors were largely white British and mainly female; clonal diversity was possibly underestimated.

With 6 bases removed from V and 5 bases from J, the gap between germline ends came to 13 bases. CDR1 MNHEY and CDR2 SVGAGI come from the germline V gene. This CDR3 is built from 13 residues. On this clone itself: Its matching antigen is unknown.

Here immunoSEQ multiplex PCR was the method, and the copy in TCRdb shows in-frame clones only, minus some. This sample carries 150,000 to 160,000 clones, 86% of them seen once, and the ten largest clones take about 5%. This sequence was found in an adult in good health. The sample here was peripheral blood, taken on day 0 of MenACWY control vaccination. V gene TRBV6-5 combines with J gene TRBJ1-2, with D uncertain. The CDR3 sequence is CASRSLTGYGYTF. DNA of the CDR3: TGTGCCAGCAGATCCCTGACGGGGTATGGCTACACCTTC.